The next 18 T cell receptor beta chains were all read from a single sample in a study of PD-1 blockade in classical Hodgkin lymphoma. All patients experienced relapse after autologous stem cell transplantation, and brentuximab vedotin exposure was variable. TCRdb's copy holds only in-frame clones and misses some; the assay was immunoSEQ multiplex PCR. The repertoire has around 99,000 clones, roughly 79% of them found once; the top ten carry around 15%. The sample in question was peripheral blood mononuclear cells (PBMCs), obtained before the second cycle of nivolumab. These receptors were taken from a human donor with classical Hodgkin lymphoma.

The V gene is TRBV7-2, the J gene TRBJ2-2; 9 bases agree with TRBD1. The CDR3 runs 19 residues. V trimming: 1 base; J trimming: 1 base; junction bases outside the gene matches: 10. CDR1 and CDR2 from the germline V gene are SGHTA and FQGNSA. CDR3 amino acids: CASSLVYRGLARNTGELFF. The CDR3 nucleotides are TGTGCCAGCAGCTTAGTGTACAGGGGGCTGGCGAGGAACACCGGGGAGCTGTTTTTT.

DNA for the CDR3: TGCGCCAGCAGTATGGGAGGGCCCATGGAAGAGCAGTACTTC. It yields the protein CASSMGGPMEEQYF. V usage is TRBV5-1 and J usage is TRBJ2-7; 7 bases match TRBD2. Trimming removed 5 bases from V and 7 bases from J; junction bases left unmatched: 12. The CDR3 is 14 residues long. The germline gives CDR1 SGHRS, CDR2 YFSETQ.

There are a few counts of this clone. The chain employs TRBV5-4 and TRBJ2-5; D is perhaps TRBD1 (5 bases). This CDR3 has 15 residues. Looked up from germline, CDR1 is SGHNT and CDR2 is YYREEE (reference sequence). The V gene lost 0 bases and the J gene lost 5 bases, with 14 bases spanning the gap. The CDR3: CASSLDRGLGETQYF. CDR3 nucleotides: TGTGCCAGCAGCTTGGATAGGGGATTGGGGGAGACCCAGTACTTC.

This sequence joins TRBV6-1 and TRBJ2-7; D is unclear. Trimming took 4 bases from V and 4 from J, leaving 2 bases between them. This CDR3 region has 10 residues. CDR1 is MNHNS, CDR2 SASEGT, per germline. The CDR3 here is CASSAYEQYF. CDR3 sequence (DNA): TGTGCCAGCAGTGCGTACGAGCAGTACTTC.

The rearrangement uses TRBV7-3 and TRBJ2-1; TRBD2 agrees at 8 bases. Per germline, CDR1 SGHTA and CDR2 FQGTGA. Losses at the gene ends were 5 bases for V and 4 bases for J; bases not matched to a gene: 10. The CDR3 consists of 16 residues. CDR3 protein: CASSLGAGGQYNEQFF. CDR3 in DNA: TGTGCCAGCAGCCTGGGGGCGGGAGGACAGTACAATGAGCAGTTCTTC.

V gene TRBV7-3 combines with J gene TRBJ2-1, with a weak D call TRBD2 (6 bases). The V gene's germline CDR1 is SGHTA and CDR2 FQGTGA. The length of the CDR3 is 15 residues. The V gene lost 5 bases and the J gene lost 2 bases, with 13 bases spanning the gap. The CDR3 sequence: CASSPLGGAYNEQFF. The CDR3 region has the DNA TGTGCCAGCAGCCCTCTGGGCGGGGCCTACAATGAGCAGTTCTTC.

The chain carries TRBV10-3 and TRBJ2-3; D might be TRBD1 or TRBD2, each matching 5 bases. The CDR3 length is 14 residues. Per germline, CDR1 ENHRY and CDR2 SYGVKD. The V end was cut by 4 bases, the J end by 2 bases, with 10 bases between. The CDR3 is CAISGTGTTDTQYF. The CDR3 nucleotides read TGTGCCATCAGTGGGACGGGGACCACAGATACGCAGTATTTT.

The CDR3 sequence: CASSPGWVNNEQFF. DNA for the CDR3: TGTGCCAGCAGCCCGGGGTGGGTTAACAATGAGCAGTTCTTC. The chain is built from TRBV7-2 and TRBJ2-1, with a tentative D call TRBD2 (5 bases). The CDR3 runs to 14 residues. Germline loops: CDR1 SGHTA, CDR2 FQGNSA. V was cut by 5 bases and J by 5 bases, with 13 bases left in between.

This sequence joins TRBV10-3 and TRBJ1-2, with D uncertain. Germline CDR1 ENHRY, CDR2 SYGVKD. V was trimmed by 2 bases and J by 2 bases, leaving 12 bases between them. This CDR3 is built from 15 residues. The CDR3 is CAISEATTVNYGYTF. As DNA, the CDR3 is TGTGCCATCAGTGAGGCTACGACGGTGAACTATGGCTACACCTTC.

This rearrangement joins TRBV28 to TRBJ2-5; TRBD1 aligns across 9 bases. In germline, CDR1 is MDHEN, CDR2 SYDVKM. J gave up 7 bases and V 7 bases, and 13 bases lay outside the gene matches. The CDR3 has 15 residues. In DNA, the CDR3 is TGTGCCAGCACCCGGGGGACAGGGACCGGTCGGACCCAGTACTTC. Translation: CASTRGTGTGRTQYF.

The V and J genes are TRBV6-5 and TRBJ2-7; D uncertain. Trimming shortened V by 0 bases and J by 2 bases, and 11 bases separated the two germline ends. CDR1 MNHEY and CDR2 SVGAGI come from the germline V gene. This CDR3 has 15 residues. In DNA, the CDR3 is TGTGCCAGCAGTTACTCGGCAGAACCAACCTACGAGCAGTACTTC. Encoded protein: CASSYSAEPTYEQYF.

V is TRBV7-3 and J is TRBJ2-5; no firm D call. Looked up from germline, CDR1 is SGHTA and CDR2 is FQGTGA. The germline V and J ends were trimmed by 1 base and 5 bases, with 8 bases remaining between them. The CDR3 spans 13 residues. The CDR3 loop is CASSLSLGETQYF. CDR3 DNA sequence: TGTGCCAGCAGCTTAAGCCTGGGGGAGACCCAGTACTTC.

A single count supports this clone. CDR3 sequence (DNA): TGTGCCAGCAGCTCTCTCCAGTTGACTGAAGCTTTCTTT. As protein: CASSSLQLTEAFF. The chain joins TRBV11-2 to TRBJ1-1; D is unresolved. V shed 4 bases and J shed 5 bases, with 11 bases lying between them. The CDR3 loop spans 13 amino acids. The germline V gene has CDR1 SGHAT and CDR2 FQNNGV.

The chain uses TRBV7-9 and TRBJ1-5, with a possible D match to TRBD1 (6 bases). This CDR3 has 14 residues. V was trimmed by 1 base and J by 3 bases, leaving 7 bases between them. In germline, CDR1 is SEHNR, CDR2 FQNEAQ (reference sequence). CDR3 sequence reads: CASSLGQANQPQHF. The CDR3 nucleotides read TGTGCCAGCAGCTTAGGACAGGCCAATCAGCCCCAGCATTTT.

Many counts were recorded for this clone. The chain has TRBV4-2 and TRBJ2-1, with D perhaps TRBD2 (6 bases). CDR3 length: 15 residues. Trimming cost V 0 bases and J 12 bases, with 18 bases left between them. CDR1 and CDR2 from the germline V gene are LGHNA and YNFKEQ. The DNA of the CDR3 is TGTGCCAGCAGCCAAGATCAGCTAGCGTCAGCGGCGCAGTTCTTC. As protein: CASSQDQLASAAQFF.

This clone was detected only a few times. CDR3 in amino acids: CASSQDQTGGLEQFF. The DNA of the CDR3 is TGCGCCAGCAGCCAAGATCAGACAGGGGGATTAGAGCAGTTCTTC. This rearrangement joins TRBV4-1 to TRBJ2-1; 9 bases match TRBD1. Germline V lookup: CDR1 MGHRA, CDR2 YSYEKL. The J segment lost 10 bases and the V segment lost 0 bases, leaving 7 bases of the junction unmatched. The CDR3 is 15 amino acids.

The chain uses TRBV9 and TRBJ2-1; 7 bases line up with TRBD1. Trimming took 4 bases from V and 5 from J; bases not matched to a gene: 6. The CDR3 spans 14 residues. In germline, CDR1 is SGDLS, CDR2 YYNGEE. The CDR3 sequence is CASSQQGSNNEQFF. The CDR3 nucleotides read TGTGCCAGCAGCCAACAGGGGTCCAACAATGAGCAGTTCTTC.

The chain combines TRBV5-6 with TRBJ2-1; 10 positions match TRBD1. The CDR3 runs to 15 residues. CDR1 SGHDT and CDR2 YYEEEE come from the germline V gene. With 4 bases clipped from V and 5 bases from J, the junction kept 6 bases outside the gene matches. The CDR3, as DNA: TGTGCCAGCAGCGGCTCCGGGACAGGGGACAATGAGCAGTTCTTC. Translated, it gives CASSGSGTGDNEQFF.